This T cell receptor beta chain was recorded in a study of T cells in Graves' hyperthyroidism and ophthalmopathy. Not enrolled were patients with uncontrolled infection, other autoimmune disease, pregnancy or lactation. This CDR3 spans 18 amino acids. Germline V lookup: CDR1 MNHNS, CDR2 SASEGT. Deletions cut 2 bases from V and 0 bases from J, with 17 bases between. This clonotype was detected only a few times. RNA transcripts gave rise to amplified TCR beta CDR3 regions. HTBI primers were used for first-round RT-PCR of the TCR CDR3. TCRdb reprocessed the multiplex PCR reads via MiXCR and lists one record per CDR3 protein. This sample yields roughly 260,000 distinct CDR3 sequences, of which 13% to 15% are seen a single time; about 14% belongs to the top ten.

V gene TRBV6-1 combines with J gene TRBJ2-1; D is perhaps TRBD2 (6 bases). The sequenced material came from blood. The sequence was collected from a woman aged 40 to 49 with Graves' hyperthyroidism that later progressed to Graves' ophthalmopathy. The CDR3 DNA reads TGTGCCAGCAGTGAATGGAGTAGCGGCCAGAGCTCCTACAATGAGCAGTTCTTC. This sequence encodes CASSEWSSGQSSYNEQFF.